The T cell receptor beta chain under discussion was sequenced for a study of beta chain features in type 1 diabetes. Regarding the study as a whole: Patients with Type 1 diabetes showed moderately but significantly shorter TCRB CDR3s in all four CD4+ subsets.

As every portion of the isolated RNA was reverse transcribed, the sequencing read expressed TCRB transcripts. The assay was immunoSEQ multiplex PCR, and TCRdb's table has in-frame clones only and misses some. The sample consists of roughly 330,000 clones, roughly 14% of them appearing once. Comments on this clone: Its antigen is undetermined.

The sequence derives from a woman between 18 and 29 years old with type 1 diabetes. Sequenced material: naive CD4+ T cells from blood.

This CDR3 reads CASSSSAGIYTF. The CDR3 nucleotides read TGTGCCAGTAGTTCCTCCGCGGGAATCTACACCTTC. The V gene is TRBV19, the J gene TRBJ1-2; D gene uncertain. CDR3 length: 12 amino acids. Between the trimmed V and J ends, which lost 5 bases and 10 bases, there was a span of 14 bases. CDR1 is LNHDA and CDR2 is SQIVND in the germline V gene (reference sequence).